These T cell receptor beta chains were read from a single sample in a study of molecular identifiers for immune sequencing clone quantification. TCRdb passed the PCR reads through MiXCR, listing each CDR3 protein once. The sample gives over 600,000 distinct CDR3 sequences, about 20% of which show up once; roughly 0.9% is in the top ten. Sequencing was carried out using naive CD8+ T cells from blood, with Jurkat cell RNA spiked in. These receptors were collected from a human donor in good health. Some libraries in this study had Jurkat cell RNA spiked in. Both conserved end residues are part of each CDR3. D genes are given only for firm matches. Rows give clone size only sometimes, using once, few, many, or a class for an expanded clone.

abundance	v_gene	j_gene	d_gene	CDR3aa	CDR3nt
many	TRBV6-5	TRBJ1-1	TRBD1	CASSLGQGAMDEAFF	TGTGCCAGCAGTTTGGGACAGGGGGCTATGGATGAAGCTTTCTTT
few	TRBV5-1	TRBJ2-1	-	CASSVDRDSYNEQFF	TGCGCCAGCAGCGTAGACCGGGACTCCTACAATGAGCAGTTCTTC
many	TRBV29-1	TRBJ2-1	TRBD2	CSVDGTRLNEQFF	TGCAGCGTTGACGGGACTAGGCTAAATGAGCAGTTCTTC
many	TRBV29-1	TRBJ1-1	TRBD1	CSVEEGQVITEAFF	TGCAGCGTTGAAGAAGGACAGGTCATCACTGAAGCTTTCTTT
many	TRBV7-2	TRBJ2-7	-	CASSLYGLTNYEQYF	TGTGCCAGCAGCTTATACGGACTAACAAACTACGAGCAGTACTTC
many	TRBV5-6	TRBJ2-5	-	CASSLAGDSGETQYF	TGTGCCAGCAGCTTGGCCGGGGACTCCGGAGAGACCCAGTACTTC
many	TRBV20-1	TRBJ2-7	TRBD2	CSALGPSGINSYEQYF	TGCAGTGCCCTAGGGCCTAGCGGGATCAACTCCTACGAGCAGTACTTC
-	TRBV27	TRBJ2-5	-	CASSSGLERETQYF	TGTGCCAGCAGTTCCGGACTTGAGAGAGAGACCCAGTACTTC
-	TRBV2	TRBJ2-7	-	CASSEGTHLGHEQYF	TGTGCCAGCAGTGAGGGGACCCACTTGGGCCACGAGCAGTACTTC
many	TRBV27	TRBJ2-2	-	CASSTPLATNTGELFF	TGTGCCAGCAGTACCCCCCTAGCGACGAACACCGGGGAGCTGTTTTTT
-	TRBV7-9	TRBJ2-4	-	CASSNVRGSSKNIQYF	TGTGCCAGCAGCAACGTTCGGGGTTCATCCAAAAACATTCAGTACTTC
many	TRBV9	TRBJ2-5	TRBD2	CASSVASGGGPQETQYF	TGTGCCAGCAGCGTAGCAAGCGGGGGAGGTCCTCAAGAGACCCAGTACTTC
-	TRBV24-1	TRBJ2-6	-	CATSDNRAGANVLTF	TGTGCCACCAGTGATAACAGGGCTGGGGCCAACGTCCTGACTTTC
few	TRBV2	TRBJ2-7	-	CASSEDIDTLYEQYF	TGTGCCAGCAGTGAAGATATAGACACCTTATACGAGCAGTACTTC
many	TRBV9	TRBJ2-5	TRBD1	CASSLDREETQYF	TGTGCCAGCAGCCTCGACAGGGAAGAGACCCAGTACTTC
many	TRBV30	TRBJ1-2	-	CAWSVWNTNYGYTF	TGTGCCTGGAGTGTATGGAATACGAACTATGGCTACACCTTC
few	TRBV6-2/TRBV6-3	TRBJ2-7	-	CASRIGSAYEQYF	TGTGCCAGCAGAATCGGCAGTGCCTACGAGCAGTACTTC
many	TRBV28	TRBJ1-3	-	CASSRTPGNTIYF	TGTGCCAGCAGCAGGACCCCTGGAAACACCATATATTTT
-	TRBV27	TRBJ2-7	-	CASRDEGNPYEQYF	TGTGCCAGCCGCGATGAGGGGAACCCCTACGAGCAGTACTTC
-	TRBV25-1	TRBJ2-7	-	CASSALALSEQYF	TGTGCCAGCAGTGCGCTAGCGTTATCCGAGCAGTACTTC
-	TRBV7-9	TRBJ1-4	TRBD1	CASTTWAGGVPNEKLFF	TGTGCCAGCACCACATGGGCAGGGGGAGTCCCGAATGAAAAACTGTTTTTT
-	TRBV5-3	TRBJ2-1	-	CANSFAGSPTSSYNEQFF	TGTGCCAACAGCTTCGCGGGCAGCCCGACGAGCTCCTACAATGAGCAGTTCTTC
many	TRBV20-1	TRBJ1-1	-	CSARTRRTEAFF	TGCAGTGCTAGAACGAGGCGGACTGAAGCTTTCTTT
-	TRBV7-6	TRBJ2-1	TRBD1	CASSLSDRGYNEQFF	TGTGCCAGCAGCTTATCAGACAGGGGTTACAATGAGCAGTTCTTC
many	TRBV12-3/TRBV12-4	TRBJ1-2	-	CASSFLDYGYTF	TGTGCCAGCAGTTTCCTGGATTATGGCTACACCTTC
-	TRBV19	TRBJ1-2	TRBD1	CASSPPGGVNYGYTF	TGTGCCAGTAGTCCCCCAGGGGGAGTTAACTATGGCTACACCTTC
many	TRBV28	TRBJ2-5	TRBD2	CASRGLAGQETQYF	TGTGCCAGCAGGGGACTAGCGGGACAAGAGACCCAGTACTTC
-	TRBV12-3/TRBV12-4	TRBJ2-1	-	CASRGTDLDEQFF	TGTGCCAGCAGAGGGACGGATTTGGATGAGCAGTTCTTC
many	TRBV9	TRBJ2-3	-	CASSVGGIGADTQYF	TGTGCCAGCAGCGTAGGCGGGATTGGAGCAGATACGCAGTATTTT
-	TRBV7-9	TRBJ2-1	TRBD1	CASSLPGQGIYDEQFF	TGTGCCAGCAGCTTACCCGGACAGGGGATCTACGATGAGCAGTTCTTC
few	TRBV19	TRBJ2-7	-	CASSMGLDEQYF	TGTGCCAGTAGTATGGGGTTGGACGAGCAGTACTTC
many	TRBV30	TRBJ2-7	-	CAWSTGSTYEQYF	TGTGCCTGGAGTACAGGTTCGACCTACGAGCAGTACTTC
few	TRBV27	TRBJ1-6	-	CASTTTNTGASPLHF	TGTGCCAGCACTACCACTAACACGGGGGCTTCACCCCTCCACTTT
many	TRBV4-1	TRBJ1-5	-	CASSQENRETQPQHF	TGCGCCAGCAGCCAAGAAAACAGAGAAACACAGCCCCAGCATTTT
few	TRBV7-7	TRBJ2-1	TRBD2	CASRPLAGRAGSEQFF	TGTGCTAGCAGACCATTGGCTGGGAGGGCCGGGAGTGAGCAGTTCTTC
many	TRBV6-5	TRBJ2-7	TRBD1	CASSGGTGHYEQYF	TGTGCCAGCAGTGGGGGGACAGGGCACTACGAGCAGTACTTC
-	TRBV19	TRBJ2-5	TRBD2	CASSSGTSSGETQYF	TGTGCCAGTAGTTCCGGGACTAGCAGCGGGGAGACCCAGTACTTC
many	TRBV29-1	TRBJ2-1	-	CSVDQGPYNEQFF	TGCAGCGTTGATCAGGGCCCCTACAATGAGCAGTTCTTC
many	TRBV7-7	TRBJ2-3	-	CASSAAPADTQYF	TGTGCTAGCAGCGCGGCGCCTGCAGATACGCAGTATTTT
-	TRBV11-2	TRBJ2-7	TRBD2	CASSFGAGVGYEQYF	TGTGCCAGCAGCTTTGGAGCGGGAGTTGGGTACGAGCAGTACTTC
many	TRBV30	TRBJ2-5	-	CAWSVRSAGKYF	TGTGCCTGGAGTGTACGATCGGCAGGAAAGTACTTC
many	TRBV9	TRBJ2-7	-	CASSVDSGGLKQYF	TGTGCCAGCAGCGTAGATTCCGGGGGGCTGAAGCAGTACTTC
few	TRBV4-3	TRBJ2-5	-	CASSQDIGVQETQYF	TGCGCCAGCAGCCAAGATATTGGGGTCCAAGAGACCCAGTACTTC
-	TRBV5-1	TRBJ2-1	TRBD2	CASSVSGGLYNEQFF	TGCGCCAGCAGCGTTAGCGGGGGGCTCTACAATGAGCAGTTCTTC
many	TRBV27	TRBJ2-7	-	CASSLAWTDPYEQYF	TGTGCCAGCAGTTTAGCGTGGACAGATCCCTACGAGCAGTACTTC
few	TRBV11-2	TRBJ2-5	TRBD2	CASSQIGTSGSGWGETQYF	TGTGCCAGCAGCCAAATCGGGACTAGCGGGAGTGGATGGGGAGAGACCCAGTACTTC
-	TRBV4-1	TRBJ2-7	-	CTSSQDGGGRLGEQYF	TGCACCAGCAGCCAAGATGGTGGGGGGCGCCTAGGCGAGCAGTACTTC